This T cell receptor (beta chain) was captured by sequencing in a study of shared clonotypes between healthy human individuals. How the authors handled the data: With immunoSEQ giving junction-only sequences and no quality scores, filtering differed. Assay: immunoSEQ multiplex PCR; the TCRdb copy retains only in-frame clones and omits some. V and J calls and clone size are given by that table; D and trimming were obtained from the DNA. The table includes about 2.1 million clones, around 93% detected once. The J segment lost 0 bases and the V segment lost 5 bases, leaving 12 bases of the junction unmatched. The V gene's germline CDR1 is SEHNR and CDR2 FQNEAQ (reference sequence). The CDR3 is 18 amino acids. CD45RO-negative, CCR7-selected cells formed the naive CD8 fraction, which excluded terminally differentiated effector memory CD45RA+ cells.

Specimen: naive CD8+ T cells from PBMCs. This TCR was sampled from a young man in good health. Some clones in this sample may be carry-over from other donors' samples. The J gene is TRBJ1-2, the V gene TRBV7-9; 10 bases are shared with TRBD1. The CDR3 DNA follows: TGTGCCAGCAGCCTACGTCCGGGACAGGGGAAAGCTAACTATGGCTACACCTTC. Amino acids: CASSLRPGQGKANYGYTF.